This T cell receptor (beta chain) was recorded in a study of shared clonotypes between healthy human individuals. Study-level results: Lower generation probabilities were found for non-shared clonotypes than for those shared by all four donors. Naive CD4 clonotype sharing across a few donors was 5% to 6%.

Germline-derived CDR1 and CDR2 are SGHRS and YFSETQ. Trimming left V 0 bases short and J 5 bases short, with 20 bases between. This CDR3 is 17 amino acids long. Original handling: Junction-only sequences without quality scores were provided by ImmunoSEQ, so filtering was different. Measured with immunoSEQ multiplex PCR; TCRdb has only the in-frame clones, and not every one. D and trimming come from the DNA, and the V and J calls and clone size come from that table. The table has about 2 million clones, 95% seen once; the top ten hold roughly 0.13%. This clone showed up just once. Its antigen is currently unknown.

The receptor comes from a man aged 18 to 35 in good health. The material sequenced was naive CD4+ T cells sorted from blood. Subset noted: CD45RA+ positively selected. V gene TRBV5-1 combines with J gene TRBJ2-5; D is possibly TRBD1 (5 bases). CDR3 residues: CASSLGVSSISGETQYF. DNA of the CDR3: TGCGCCAGCAGCTTGGGGGTTAGCTCTATATCAGGGGAGACCCAGTACTTC.